This TCR beta chain is drawn from a study of blood T cell repertoires in COVID-19. Sequencing was performed with immunoSEQ multiplex PCR; in TCRdb, only in-frame clones are kept and a portion is missing. Among under 85,000 clones, around 85% were seen once, and the ten largest hold 12%. The CDR3 contains 14 residues. Trimming left V 6 bases short and J 4 bases short, with 15 bases between. Germline loops: CDR1 SNHLY, CDR2 FYNNEI. This TCR derives from a human donor in a cohort sampled during active COVID-19. Material for sequencing was peripheral blood. The chain combines TRBV2 with TRBJ1-1; TRBD1 might be the D (5 bases). CDR3 DNA: TGTGCCAGCAGCGGGTGGGGCCCTCGCACTGAAGCTTTCTTT. Its protein is CASSGWGPRTEAFF. Together with reference TRBV2 and TRBJ1-1, the CDR3 gives the full variable domain: EPEVTQTPSHQVTQMGQEVILRCVPISNHLYFYWYRQILGQKVEFLVSFYNNEISEKSEIFDDQFSVERPDGSNFTLKIRSTKLEDSAMYFCASSGWGPRTEAFFGQGTRLTVV.